This entry is about one T cell receptor beta chain. Its antigen is not identified. The entry originates in a study of cytomegalovirus exposure and HLA in healthy donors. Across the whole study: Prior work identified 95 million to 120 million unique TCR beta sequences in around 170 million T cells.

PCR amplification relied on 60 Vbeta primers (plus 13 Jbeta primers). TCRdb's table, derived via immunoSEQ multiplex PCR, lists solely in-frame clones and lacks some. The data show roughly 260,000 clones, roughly four fifths seen once. Study-wide results and caveats: A missense variant in DCLRE1C was later tied to TCR beta V- and J-gene trimming. Analyzed later, most CMV-associated TCR beta chains appeared HLA-restricted.

This CDR3 has 15 residues. With V trimmed by 3 bases and J by 2 bases, 5 bases remained unmatched. Germline CDR1 is KGHSH and CDR2 is LQKENI. The V and J genes are TRBV18 and TRBJ1-1; 8 bases line up with TRBD1. This TCR derives from a woman aged 40 to 55 in good health and CMV-seropositive. Material for sequencing was PBMCs. In DNA, the CDR3 is TGTGCCAGCTCACCGCTATCAGGGGGCAACACTGAAGCTTTCTTT. Protein: CASSPLSGGNTEAFF.